This T cell receptor (beta chain) was identified during a study of human T cells and chemical hapten exposure. Unfractionated whole blood was the source of the extracted total RNA. This clonotype was picked up many times. The CDR3 is 15 amino acids. In germline, CDR1 is MGHDK, CDR2 SYGVNS. V shed 3 bases and J 8 bases; nucleotides not matched to a gene: 6. The study's library attached unique molecular identifiers to single cDNA molecules. TCRdb fed the 5' RACE reads into MiXCR, producing one record per CDR3 protein. The table includes approximately 140,000 distinct CDR3 sequences, 3.5% to 5% detected once.

This sequence was found in a female donor in good health. This chain uses TRBV25-1 with TRBJ1-6; 8 bases map to TRBD1. In nucleotides, the CDR3 is TGTGCCAGCAGTGAGGACAGGGAAGGGGATTCACCCCTCCACTTT. It yields the protein CASSEDREGDSPLHF.